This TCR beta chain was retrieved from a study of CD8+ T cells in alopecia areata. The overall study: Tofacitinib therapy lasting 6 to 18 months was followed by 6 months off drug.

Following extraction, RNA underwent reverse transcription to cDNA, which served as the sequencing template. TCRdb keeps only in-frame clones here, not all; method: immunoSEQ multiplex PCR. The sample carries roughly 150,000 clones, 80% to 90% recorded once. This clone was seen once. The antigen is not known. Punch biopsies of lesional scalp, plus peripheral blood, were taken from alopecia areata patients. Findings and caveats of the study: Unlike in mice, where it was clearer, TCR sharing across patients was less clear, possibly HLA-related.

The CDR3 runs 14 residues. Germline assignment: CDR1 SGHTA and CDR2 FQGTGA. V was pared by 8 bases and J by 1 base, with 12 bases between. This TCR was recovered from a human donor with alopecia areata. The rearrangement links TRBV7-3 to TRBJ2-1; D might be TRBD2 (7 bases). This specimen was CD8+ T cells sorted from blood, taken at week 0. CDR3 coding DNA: TGTGCCAGCTCCGAGGGGGGGTCCTACAATGAGCAGTTCTTC. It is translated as CASSEGGSYNEQFF.